What follows are 10 T cell receptor beta chains derived from one specimen sequenced in a study of monozygotic twins with inflammatory bowel disease. With the 5' RACE reads reprocessed, TCRdb shows one record per CDR3 protein and no DNA. Its table lists 93,000 or so distinct CDR3 sequences. Sequencing was carried out using blood. Every receptor here comes from a human donor with ulcerative colitis or Crohn's disease, or a healthy co-twin of an affected twin (not recorded which).

V is TRBV5-1 and J is TRBJ2-3; there is no DNA to check the TCRdb D call of TRBD1. The CDR3 is made up of 14 amino acids. Germline lookup yields CDR1 SGHRS and CDR2 YFSETQ. CDR3 protein: CASSTGQLTDTQYF.

The chain employs TRBV20-1 and TRBJ2-3; TCRdb proposes TRBD2, but this gene call is untestable without DNA. The length of the CDR3 is 15 residues. CDR1 is DFQATT and CDR2 is SNEGSKA in the germline V gene (reference sequence). This chain's CDR3 is CSARDVVGSTDTQYF.

The gene calls are TRBV5-1 and TRBJ1-6; TCRdb's D gene call, TRBD1, goes unchecked for lack of DNA. Per germline, CDR1 SGHRS and CDR2 YFSETQ. The CDR3 is 14 residues long. The CDR3 region is CASSPGTANSPLHF.

This chain joins TRBV7-2 and TRBJ2-1. Germline CDR1 and CDR2: SGHTA and FQGNSA. The CDR3 has 16 amino acids. This chain's CDR3 is CASSLGPHSSYNEQFF.

The chain employs TRBV11-2 and TRBJ2-7; without DNA, the TCRdb call of TRBD2 cannot be checked. The CDR3 has 15 amino acids. CDR1 is SGHAT and CDR2 is FQNNGV in the germline V gene. CDR3 residues: CASSLLAGGRWEQYF.

This rearrangement joins TRBV20-1 to TRBJ2-7; TCRdb picks TRBD1, but there is no DNA to check that call. The V gene's germline CDR1 is DFQATT and CDR2 SNEGSKA (reference sequence). The CDR3 sequence is 14 residues long. CDR3 amino acids: CSATGQGTVYEQYF.

The J gene is TRBJ2-7, the V gene TRBV7-2; TCRdb calls TRBD2, which cannot be checked without DNA. This CDR3 is 17 amino acids long. Germline-derived CDR1 and CDR2 are SGHTA and FQGNSA. The chain's CDR3 is CASSPVRAYPSTYEQYF.

The genes are TRBV24-1 and TRBJ2-7; TCRdb gives TRBD1 as the D gene, but with no DNA this cannot be confirmed. The CDR3 extends over 13 amino acids. Germline CDR1 is KGHDR and CDR2 is SFDVKD. The CDR3 here is CATSDDRTYEQYF.

V and J are TRBV7-9 and TRBJ2-1; the D call of TRBD1 rests on TCRdb alone, since no DNA is present to check it. The CDR3 loop spans 14 amino acids. The germline V gene has CDR1 SEHNR and CDR2 FQNEAQ (reference sequence). This CDR3 reads CASSKTQGYNEQFF.

The rearrangement links TRBV5-1 to TRBJ1-1; TCRdb's D gene call, TRBD1, goes unchecked for lack of DNA. The CDR3 has 15 residues. Looked up from germline, CDR1 is SGHRS and CDR2 is YFSETQ. CDR3 loop: CASSSEPMAGQTAFF.